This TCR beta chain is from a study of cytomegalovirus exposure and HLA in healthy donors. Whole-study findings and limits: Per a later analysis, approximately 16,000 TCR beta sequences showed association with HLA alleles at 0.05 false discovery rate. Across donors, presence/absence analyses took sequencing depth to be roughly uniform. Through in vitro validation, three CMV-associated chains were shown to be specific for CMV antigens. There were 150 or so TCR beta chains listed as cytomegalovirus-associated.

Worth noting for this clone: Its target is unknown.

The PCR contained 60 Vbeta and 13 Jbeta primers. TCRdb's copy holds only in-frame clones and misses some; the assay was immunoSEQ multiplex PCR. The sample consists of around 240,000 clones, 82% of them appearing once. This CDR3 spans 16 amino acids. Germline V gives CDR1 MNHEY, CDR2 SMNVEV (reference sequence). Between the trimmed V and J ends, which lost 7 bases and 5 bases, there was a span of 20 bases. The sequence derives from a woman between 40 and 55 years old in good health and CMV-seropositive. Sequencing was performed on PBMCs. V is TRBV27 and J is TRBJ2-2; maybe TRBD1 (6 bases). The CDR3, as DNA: TGTGCCAGCACCCCCCTTGGGGGCGCAGGGACCGGGGAGCTGTTTTTT. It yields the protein CASTPLGGAGTGELFF.